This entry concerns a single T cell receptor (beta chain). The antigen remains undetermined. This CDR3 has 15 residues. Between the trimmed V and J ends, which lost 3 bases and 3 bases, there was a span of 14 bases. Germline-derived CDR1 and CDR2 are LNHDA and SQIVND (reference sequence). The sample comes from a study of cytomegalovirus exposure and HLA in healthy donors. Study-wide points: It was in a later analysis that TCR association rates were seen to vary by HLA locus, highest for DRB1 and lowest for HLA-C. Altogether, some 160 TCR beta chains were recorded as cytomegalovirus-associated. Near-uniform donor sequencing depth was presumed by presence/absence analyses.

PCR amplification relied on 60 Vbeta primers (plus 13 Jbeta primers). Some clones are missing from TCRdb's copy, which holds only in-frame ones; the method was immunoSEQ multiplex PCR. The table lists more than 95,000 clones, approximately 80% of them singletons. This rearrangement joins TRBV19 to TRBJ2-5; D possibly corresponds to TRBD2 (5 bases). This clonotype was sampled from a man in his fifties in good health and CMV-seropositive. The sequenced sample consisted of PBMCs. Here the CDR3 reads CASSIRGQGKETQYF. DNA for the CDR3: TGTGCCAGTAGTATCCGGGGTCAAGGCAAAGAGACCCAGTACTTC.